These 15 T cell receptor beta chains were all obtained from the same sample, sequenced in a study of blood T cells in healthy people across ages. The authors ran a second PCR of roughly 6 to 12 cycles using a sample-barcoded 5' primer and a J-beta primer mix. TCRdb processed the 5' RACE reads anew with MiXCR; each CDR3 protein has one entry. The data contain under 2 million distinct CDR3 sequences, about 35% of them singletons. The sample was blood. Receptors were obtained from a woman aged 25 to 45 in good health.

The chain joins TRBV14 to TRBJ2-5; D is uncertain. V dropped 1 base and J dropped 2 bases, with 11 bases sitting between them. In germline, CDR1 is SGHDN, CDR2 FVKESK. The CDR3 has 15 amino acids. The CDR3 loop reads CASSQARSLQETQYF. In nucleotides, the CDR3 is TGTGCCAGCAGCCAAGCCAGGTCATTGCAAGAGACCCAGTACTTC.

V gene TRBV10-3 combines with J gene TRBJ2-1; possible D gene TRBD2, 5 bases. The CDR3 sequence is 15 residues long. Germline CDR1 is ENHRY and CDR2 is SYGVKD. Trimming pared 4 bases from V and 12 bases from J, leaving 22 bases between. The CDR3 loop reads CAISVTTRAADGQFF. CDR3 nucleotide sequence: TGTGCCATCAGTGTCACTACGCGGGCGGCGGATGGGCAGTTCTTC.

V is TRBV20-1 and J is TRBJ2-1; the match to TRBD2 covers 11 bases. Trimming took 2 bases from V and 9 from J; bases not matched to a gene: 9. In germline, CDR1 is DFQATT, CDR2 SNEGSKA (reference sequence). The CDR3 has 15 amino acids. The DNA of the CDR3 is TGCAGTGCTAGATTGACTAGCGGGGAGTCCGGTGAGCAGTTCTTC. Protein: CSARLTSGESGEQFF.

The chain has TRBV11-2 and TRBJ2-3; tentatively, D is TRBD1 (6 bases). The V gene lost 4 bases and the J gene lost 6 bases, with 17 bases spanning the gap. This CDR3 has 15 residues. Germline V lookup: CDR1 SGHAT, CDR2 FQNNGV. The CDR3 protein is CASSSNRVGSDTQYF. The CDR3 DNA reads TGTGCCAGCAGCTCCAACAGGGTAGGGAGTGATACGCAGTATTTT.

This clonotype occurred once. The chain couples TRBV5-1 to TRBJ2-7; D might be TRBD2 (6 bases). V was clipped by 2 bases and J by 0 bases, with 18 bases between them. Looked up from germline, CDR1 is SGHRS and CDR2 is YFSETQ. CDR3 length equals 17 residues. The CDR3 DNA reads TGCGCCAGCAGCTTAAAGCCGGGACGGGGGACCTCCTACGAGCAGTACTTC. Protein product: CASSLKPGRGTSYEQYF.

The chain has TRBV28 and TRBJ1-5; no firm D call. Trimming removed 4 bases at V and 3 bases at J, with 10 bases between. CDR1 and CDR2 (germline): MDHEN, SYDVKM. The CDR3 runs 14 residues. CDR3 DNA: TGTGCCAGCAGTTCCAACGAGTACAATCAGCCCCAGCATTTT. It encodes CASSSNEYNQPQHF.

Turning to this clonotype: Sequence at one end of the junction differs from germline and may be a read error. The rearrangement joins TRBV28 to TRBJ2-7; weak D call: TRBD2 (5 bases). Germline loops: CDR1 MDHEN, CDR2 SYDVKM. There are 14 residues in the CDR3. This CDR3 reads CASSLTGGLYGQYF. The CDR3 bases are TGTGCCAGCAGTTTGACCGGCGGGCTCTACGGGCAGTACTTC.

V usage is TRBV6-4 and J usage is TRBJ1-5; 10 bases line up with TRBD1. Looked up from germline, CDR1 is MRHNA and CDR2 is SNTAGT. Trimming took 5 bases from V and 7 from J; bases not matched to a gene: 14. The CDR3 length is 17 residues. This CDR3 is CASSLVPGQGKKQPQHF. The CDR3 bases are TGTGCCAGCAGTCTTGTCCCGGGACAGGGGAAAAAGCAGCCCCAGCATTTT.

This clonotype has only a few counts. The chain uses TRBV29-1 and TRBJ1-1, with D maybe TRBD1 (5 bases). CDR3 size: 14 residues. Deletions cut 5 bases from V and 1 base from J, with 14 bases between. In germline, CDR1 is SQVTM, CDR2 ANQGSEA. The DNA of the CDR3 is TGCAGCGTTCACGGGACTCCTGGGAACACTGAAGCTTTCTTT. It codes for CSVHGTPGNTEAFF. Variable domain in full (rest from reference TRBV29-1 and TRBJ1-1): SAVISQKPSRDICQRGTSLTIQCQVDSQVTMMFWYRQQPGQSLTLIATANQGSEATYESGFVIDKFPISRPNLTFSTLTVSNMSPEDSSIYLCSVHGTPGNTEAFFGQGTRLTVV.

This clonotype was detected only a few times. The CDR3 here is CASSPGQPTNTGELFF. The CDR3 DNA follows: TGCGCCAGCAGCCCGGGACAGCCAACGAACACCGGGGAGCTGTTTTTT. The V and J genes are TRBV4-1 and TRBJ2-2; 7 bases agree with TRBD1. The CDR3 sequence is 16 residues long. Germline V CDR1 and CDR2: MGHRA, YSYEKL. Trimming took 4 bases from V and 0 from J; bases not matched to a gene: 5.

This clonotype was observed a handful of times. V gene TRBV5-1 combines with J gene TRBJ1-1, with D possibly matching TRBD1 (5 bases). The CDR3 totals 15 residues. The germline V gene encodes CDR1 SGHRS and CDR2 YFSETQ. V shed 3 bases and J shed 0 bases, with 12 bases lying between them. DNA of the CDR3: TGCGCCAGCAGCTCCGGGGGGATAATGAACACTGAAGCTTTCTTT. As protein: CASSSGGIMNTEAFF.

This clonotype was observed a handful of times. The gene calls are TRBV2 and TRBJ2-7; 9 bases are shared with TRBD1. V lost 2 bases, J lost 3 bases, and 2 bases stayed unmatched. The CDR3 runs 14 residues. The germline V gene has CDR1 SNHLY and CDR2 FYNNEI. CDR3 residues: CASSEMGQGYEQYF. As DNA, the CDR3 is TGTGCCAGCAGTGAAATGGGACAGGGCTACGAGCAGTACTTC.

The V gene is TRBV24-1, the J gene TRBJ2-1; 11 nucleotides match TRBD2. J lost 5 bases, V lost 1 base, and 6 bases had no gene match. Germline lookup yields CDR1 KGHDR and CDR2 SFDVKD. This CDR3 has 17 residues. This CDR3 is CATSDFATSGADNEQFF. In nucleotides, the CDR3 is TGTGCCACCAGTGATTTTGCGACTAGCGGGGCGGACAATGAGCAGTTCTTC.

Only a few counts were recorded for this clonotype. The chain uses TRBV3-1 and TRBJ2-7; D ambiguous. CDR3 length: 14 residues. Germline CDR1 is LGHDT and CDR2 is YNNKEL (reference sequence). Trimming left V 3 bases short and J 2 bases short, with 11 bases between. CDR3 in amino acids: CASSHLGSTYEQYF. CDR3 DNA: TGTGCCAGCAGCCATCTCGGCAGTACCTACGAGCAGTACTTC.

The chain uses TRBV6-5 and TRBJ2-7; 11 nucleotides align to TRBD1. J lost 1 base, V lost 5 bases, and 7 bases had no gene match. The germline gives CDR1 MNHEY, CDR2 SVGAGI. The CDR3 loop spans 16 amino acids. The CDR3 reads CASSNPGQGGSYEQYF. The CDR3 region has the DNA TGTGCCAGCAGTAATCCGGGACAGGGGGGTTCCTACGAGCAGTACTTC.